Each of the 5 T cell receptor beta chains below was sequenced from the same sample in a study of read filtering for tumor transcriptome and immune sequencing. Molecular barcoded adaptors covering alpha/delta and beta/gamma chains were used on 400 to 450 ng RNA. TCRdb recomputed calls from the reads with MiXCR, one row per CDR3 protein. The data show some 46,000 distinct CDR3 sequences, 10% to 15% seen once. The sequenced sample was a population of CD138-negative cells sorted from bone marrow. These receptors originate from a donor at least 40 years old with multiple myeloma.

This clonotype was recorded many times. This sequence joins TRBV6-1 and TRBJ2-3, with unresolved D. Germline CDR1 and CDR2: MNHNS and SASEGT. V gave up 3 bases and J gave up 3 bases, with 4 bases separating them. CDR3 size: 12 residues. Here the CDR3 DNA reads TGTGCCAGCAGTGACGAGACAGATACGCAGTATTTT. Translating it yields CASSDETDTQYF.

This clonotype has a count of ten or more. The chain joins TRBV3-1 to TRBJ2-2; D may be TRBD2 (6 bases). Trimming took 1 base from V and 3 from J, leaving 15 bases between them. From germline, CDR1 is LGHDT and CDR2 YNNKEL (reference sequence). The CDR3 is 17 residues long. The CDR3 nucleotides are TGTGCCAGCAGCCAAGGCATCGGGAGTACCGACACCGGGGAGCTGTTTTTT. This translates into CASSQGIGSTDTGELFF.

This clonotype showed up many times. The chain recombines TRBV12-3 or TRBV12-4 with TRBJ2-3; the match to TRBD2 covers 12 bases. The ends lost 3 bases at V and 3 bases at J; junction bases unmatched: 4. CDR3 size: 16 residues. CDR3 sequence (DNA): TGTGCCAGCAGTTTCGCGACTAGCGGGAGAACAGATACGCAGTATTTT. Protein: CASSFATSGRTDTQYF.

This clonotype was seen at least ten times. V and J are TRBV28 and TRBJ2-5; D gene unclear. Trimming took 3 bases from V and 1 from J, leaving 6 bases between them. CDR3 length: 13 amino acids. Germline CDR1 and CDR2: MDHEN and SYDVKM. The CDR3 here is CASSLGSQETQYF. DNA for the CDR3: TGTGCCAGCAGTTTGGGCAGCCAAGAGACCCAGTACTTC.

This clonotype has a count of ten or more. The chain couples TRBV10-2 to TRBJ1-5, with D hard to call. Germline lookup yields CDR1 WSHSY and CDR2 SAAADI. Trimming shortened V by 2 bases and J by 6 bases, and 17 bases separated the two germline ends. The CDR3 sequence is 16 residues long. The CDR3, as DNA: TGCGCCAGCAGTGAGGAGGGCCTCACCTGGGGTCAGCCCCAGCATTTT. Its protein product is CASSEEGLTWGQPQHF.